This is a list of T cell receptor beta chains from one sample in a study of cytomegalovirus exposure and HLA in healthy donors. TCRdb's table, derived via immunoSEQ multiplex PCR, lists solely in-frame clones and lacks some. The sample lists about 170,000 clones; roughly 79% were seen once. The sample was PBMCs. The source is a woman under 30 in good health and CMV-seropositive. CDR3s include the opening cysteine and the closing phenylalanine or tryptophan. The D gene is left open where the match is weak. For some rows the clone size is stated as once, few or many, or as a class when expanded; others skip it.

j_call d_call v_call clone_size cdr3_aa cdr3_nt
TRBJ1-3 TRBD1 TRBV2 . CASRSLDRERRNTIYF TGTGCCAGCAGATCATTGGACAGGGAACGTAGAAACACCATATATTTT
TRBJ1-1 . TRBV19 . CASRNAGRVSEAFF TGTGCCAGTAGAAACGCGGGGCGCGTATCTGAAGCTTTCTTT
TRBJ1-1 . TRBV9 . CASSVDKGTEAFF TGTGCCAGCAGCGTAGATAAGGGGACTGAAGCTTTCTTT
TRBJ2-7 TRBD2 TRBV10-3 few CAISRDYGTYEQYF TGTGCCATCAGCCGGGACTATGGGACCTACGAGCAGTACTTC
TRBJ2-7 . TRBV7-2 . CASSLESGPYEQYF TGTGCCAGCAGCTTAGAAAGCGGGCCCTACGAGCAGTACTTC
TRBJ2-7 . TRBV28 . CATKRAGPGPYSEQYF TGTGCCACCAAACGGGCGGGGCCGGGACCATACTCCGAGCAGTACTTC
TRBJ2-7 . TRBV11-2 . CASSPFSVRGSDPYEQYF TGTGCCAGCAGCCCTTTTTCAGTACGAGGAAGCGACCCCTACGAGCAGTACTTC
TRBJ2-3 TRBD1 TRBV5-4 . CASSGDRVSTDTQYF TGTGCCAGCAGCGGAGACAGGGTTTCGACAGATACGCAGTATTTT
TRBJ2-3 TRBD1 TRBV10-3 . CASWQDPGGETDTQYF TGTGCCAGTTGGCAAGACCCAGGGGGCGAGACAGATACGCAGTATTTT
TRBJ1-5 . TRBV6-6 . CASSLPGVQPQHF TGTGCCAGCAGTTTGCCAGGGGTTCAGCCCCAGCATTTT
TRBJ1-2 . TRBV15 . CATSRAEDTNYGYTF TGTGCCACCAGCAGAGCCGAGGACACCAACTATGGCTACACCTTC
TRBJ1-2 . TRBV4-1 . CASSQDLGSGVLSYTF TGCGCCAGCAGCCAAGATCTCGGGTCAGGGGTTTTGAGCTACACCTTC
TRBJ2-3 . TRBV6-1 . CASSEYGMAEVTDTQYF TGTGCCAGCAGTGAATATGGTATGGCGGAGGTCACAGATACGCAGTATTTT
TRBJ2-7 . TRBV5-6 . CASSFQGTSYEQYF TGTGCCAGCAGCTTTCAGGGGACCTCTTACGAGCAGTACTTC
TRBJ1-6 . TRBV6-1 . CASIWGLSYNSPLHF TGTGCCAGCATATGGGGGCTCTCCTATAATTCACCCCTCCACTTT
TRBJ1-6 TRBD1 TRBV5-3 . CARSSVTGVIEESYNSPLHF TGTGCCAGAAGCTCAGTCACAGGGGTTATTGAGGAGTCCTATAATTCACCCCTCCACTTT
TRBJ2-3 TRBD1 TRBV19 . CASRTGTGGSDTQYF TGTGCCAGTAGAACCGGGACAGGAGGATCAGATACGCAGTATTTT
TRBJ2-1 . TRBV10-1 . CASSEYRTTGEQFF TGCGCCAGCAGTGAGTACCGTACCACCGGTGAGCAGTTCTTC
TRBJ1-1 TRBD1 TRBV2 . CASEDRASTEAFF TGTGCCAGCGAGGACAGGGCGAGCACTGAAGCTTTCTTT
TRBJ2-2 . TRBV7-3 . CASSSSANTGELFF TGTGCCAGCAGCTCTAGCGCGAACACCGGGGAGCTGTTTTTT
TRBJ1-1 . TRBV5-1 . CASSLSGDTEAFF TGCGCCAGCAGCTTGTCGGGGGACACTGAAGCTTTCTTT
TRBJ1-1 . TRBV2 few CASRGQANTEAFF TGTGCCAGCAGGGGGCAGGCAAACACTGAAGCTTTCTTT
TRBJ1-4 TRBD1 TRBV9 . CASSGRDRGPTNEKLFF TGTGCCAGCAGCGGCCGGGACAGGGGACCAACTAATGAAAAACTGTTTTTT
TRBJ1-2 TRBD1 TRBV4-2 . CASSPNRGPNYGYTF TGTGCCAGCAGCCCAAACAGGGGGCCTAACTATGGCTACACCTTC
TRBJ2-5 TRBD1 TRBV15 . CATSRDHGRGYQETQYF TGTGCCACCAGCAGAGATCATGGCAGGGGGTACCAAGAGACCCAGTACTTC
TRBJ2-3 TRBD2 TRBV7-2 few CASSQLAGGSTDTQYF TGTGCCAGCAGCCAACTAGCGGGGGGGAGCACAGATACGCAGTATTTT
TRBJ1-4 TRBD1 TRBV9 once CASSDGTGLNEKLFF TGTGCCAGCAGCGACGGGACAGGGCTTAATGAAAAACTGTTTTTT
TRBJ2-1 TRBD2 TRBV13 . CATRQGLAGFAGVNNEQFF TGTGCCACCCGCCAGGGACTAGCGGGGTTTGCTGGGGTGAACAATGAGCAGTTCTTC
TRBJ1-3 TRBD1 TRBV19 . CASSVTGGSSGNTIYF TGTGCCAGTAGTGTGACAGGGGGCTCCTCTGGAAACACCATATATTTT
TRBJ2-7 . TRBV5-6 . CASSLLRGFYEQYF TGTGCCAGCAGCTTACTAAGGGGCTTCTACGAGCAGTACTTC
TRBJ2-3 . TRBV21-1 few CASSKFSCTDTQYF TGTGCCAGCAGCAAATTTTCCTGCACAGATACGCAGTATTTT
TRBJ2-1 . TRBV13 . CASSLVLGANNEQFF TGTGCCAGCAGCTTAGTTCTGGGGGCCAACAATGAGCAGTTCTTC
TRBJ2-7 TRBD2 TRBV7-2 . CASSTGLAVDEQYF TGTGCCAGCAGCACCGGACTAGCGGTCGATGAGCAGTACTTC
TRBJ1-2 TRBD1 TRBV28 few CASNQPSGDRANGYTF TGTGCCAGCAACCAACCGTCGGGGGACAGGGCGAATGGCTACACCTTC
TRBJ1-4 TRBD1 TRBV13 . CASSLVAGGADEKLFF TGTGCCAGCAGCTTAGTAGCAGGGGGCGCTGATGAAAAACTGTTTTTT
TRBJ2-7 TRBD2 TRBV6-5 . CASSYSGASGGYEQYF TGTGCCAGCAGTTACTCCGGGGCTAGCGGGGGTTACGAGCAGTACTTC
TRBJ1-2 . TRBV5-5 . CASSLGGDNYGYTF TGTGCCAGCAGCTTGGGCGGTGATAACTATGGCTACACCTTC
TRBJ1-6 . TRBV10-3 . CAISEVGANSPLHF TGTGCCATCAGTGAGGTGGGCGCGAATTCACCCCTCCACTTT
TRBJ2-4 TRBD1 TRBV28 . CASSPLWTGANIQYF TGTGCCAGCAGTCCCCTCTGGACAGGGGCAAACATTCAGTACTTC
TRBJ2-7 . TRBV4-2 . CASSLGGEGAVAYEQYF TGTGCCAGCAGCCTCGGGGGTGAGGGGGCAGTTGCCTACGAGCAGTACTTC
TRBJ2-7 . TRBV7-6 . CASSPQWRDSYEQYF TGTGCCAGCAGCCCCCAGTGGCGGGACTCCTACGAGCAGTACTTC
TRBJ1-6 . TRBV10-3 . CAISDVVESYNSPLHF TGTGCCATCAGTGACGTTGTGGAGTCCTATAATTCACCCCTCCACTTT
TRBJ1-1 TRBD1 TRBV13 . CASSPRQGQGGRTEAFF TGTGCCAGCAGCCCCCGCCAGGGACAGGGGGGTCGGACTGAAGCTTTCTTT
TRBJ1-1 TRBD1 TRBV19 . CASSPQAGGRHTEAFF TGTGCCAGTAGTCCCCAGGCAGGGGGTCGGCACACTGAAGCTTTCTTT
TRBJ1-2 TRBD1 TRBV7-2 once CASSSPRTGWYGYTF TGTGCCAGCAGCTCCCCCCGGACAGGGTGGTATGGCTACACCTTC
TRBJ1-4 . TRBV29-1 . CSVRPSNEKLFF TGCAGCGTGAGGCCTAGTAATGAAAAACTGTTTTTT
TRBJ1-3 . TRBV5-6 . CASSTDRIKIRGNTIYF TGTGCCAGCAGCACAGACAGGATTAAAATTCGTGGAAACACCATATATTTT
TRBJ1-1 TRBD1 TRBV4-1 . CASSQAKRTGATEAFF TGCGCCAGCAGCCAAGCGAAACGGACAGGGGCCACTGAAGCTTTCTTT
TRBJ2-2 TRBD2 TRBV19 . CASSISSGATTGELFF TGTGCCAGTAGTATCAGTAGCGGGGCGACCACCGGGGAGCTGTTTTTT
TRBJ1-5 TRBD1 TRBV2 . CASSWDRKDQPQHF TGTGCCAGCAGCTGGGACAGGAAAGATCAGCCCCAGCATTTT